This TCR beta chain was recovered during a study of early T cells in non-severe SARS-CoV-2 infection. Study summary: Sequenced bulk RNA came from whole blood that was unsorted, and chains were unpaired. Notes on the study in general: Matches to VDJdb favored anti-spike CD8 responses and missed private and CD4 specificities.

Germline V gives CDR1 LNHDA, CDR2 SQIVND (reference sequence). V was cut by 5 bases and J by 5 bases, with 14 bases left in between. This CDR3 is built from 14 residues. Individual cDNA molecules received unique molecular identifiers during library preparation. TCRdb fed the 5' RACE reads into MiXCR, producing one record per CDR3 protein. The sample lists tens of thousands of distinct CDR3 sequences; around 10% were seen once. A remark on this clonotype: What it recognizes is unknown.

Sequencing was carried out using whole blood. This TCR was sampled from an adult who was a healthcare worker with PCR-confirmed SARS-CoV-2 infection or an uninfected control (not recorded which). The J gene is TRBJ2-3, the V gene TRBV19; possible D gene TRBD1, 6 bases. The CDR3 spells CASSVRTAKDTQYF. CDR3 in DNA: TGTGCCAGTAGTGTACGGACAGCTAAAGATACGCAGTATTTT.